This section outlines one T cell receptor (beta chain) sequence together with its context. The authors ran a second PCR of about 6 to 11 cycles using a sample-barcoded 5' primer and a J-beta primer mix. TCRdb re-called the 5' RACE reads through MiXCR, storing one row per CDR3 protein. The sample includes about 640,000 distinct CDR3 sequences, roughly 53% seen only once; the top ten take 30% to 40%. Germline-derived CDR1 and CDR2 are MGHDK and SYGVNS. CDR3 length: 13 amino acids. The junction had 4 bases not matched to a gene; V was cut back by 6 bases and J by 4 bases. The sample comes from a study of blood T cells in healthy people across ages.

The sequencing input was blood. The clonotype comes from a man aged 55-75 years in good health. V gene TRBV25-1 combines with J gene TRBJ1-2; 8 bases align to TRBD1. CDR3 amino acids: CASRQGAGYGYTF. The CDR3 bases are TGTGCCAGCAGGCAGGGGGCGGGCTATGGCTACACCTTC.